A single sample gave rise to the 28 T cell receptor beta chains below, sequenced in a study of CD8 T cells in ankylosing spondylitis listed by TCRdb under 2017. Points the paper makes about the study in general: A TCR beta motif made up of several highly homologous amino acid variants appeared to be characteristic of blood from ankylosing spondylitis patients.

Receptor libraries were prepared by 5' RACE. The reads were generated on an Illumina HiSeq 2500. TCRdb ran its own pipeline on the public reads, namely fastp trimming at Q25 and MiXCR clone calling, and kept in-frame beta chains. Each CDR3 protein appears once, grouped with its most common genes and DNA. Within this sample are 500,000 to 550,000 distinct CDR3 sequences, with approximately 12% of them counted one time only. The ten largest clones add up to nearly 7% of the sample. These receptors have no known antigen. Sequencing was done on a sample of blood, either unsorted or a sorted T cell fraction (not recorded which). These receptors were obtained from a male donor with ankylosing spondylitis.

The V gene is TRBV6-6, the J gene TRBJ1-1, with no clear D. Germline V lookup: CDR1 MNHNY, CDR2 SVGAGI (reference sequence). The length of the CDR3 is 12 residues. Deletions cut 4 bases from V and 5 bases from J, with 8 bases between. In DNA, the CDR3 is TGTGCCAGCAGTTGGCGGCGGACTGAAGCTTTCTTT. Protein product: CASSWRRTEAFF.

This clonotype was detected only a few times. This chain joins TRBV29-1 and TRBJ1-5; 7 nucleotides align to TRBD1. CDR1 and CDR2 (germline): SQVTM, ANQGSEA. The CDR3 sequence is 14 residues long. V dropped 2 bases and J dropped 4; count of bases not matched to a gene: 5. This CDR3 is CSVETGVANQPQHF. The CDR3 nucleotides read TGCAGCGTTGAAACAGGGGTAGCGAATCAGCCCCAGCATTTT.

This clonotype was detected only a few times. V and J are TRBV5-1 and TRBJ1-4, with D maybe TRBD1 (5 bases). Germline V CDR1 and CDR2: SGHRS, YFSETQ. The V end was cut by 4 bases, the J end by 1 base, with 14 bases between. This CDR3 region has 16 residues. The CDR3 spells CASSKAGSRTNEKLFF. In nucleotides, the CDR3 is TGCGCCAGCAGCAAGGCAGGGTCTAGAACTAATGAAAAACTGTTTTTT.

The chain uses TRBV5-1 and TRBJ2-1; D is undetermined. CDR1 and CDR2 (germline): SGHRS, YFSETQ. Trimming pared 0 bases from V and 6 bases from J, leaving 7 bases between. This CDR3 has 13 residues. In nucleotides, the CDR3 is TGCGCCAGCAGCTTGGAATCAGTCAATGAGCAGTTCTTC. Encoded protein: CASSLESVNEQFF.

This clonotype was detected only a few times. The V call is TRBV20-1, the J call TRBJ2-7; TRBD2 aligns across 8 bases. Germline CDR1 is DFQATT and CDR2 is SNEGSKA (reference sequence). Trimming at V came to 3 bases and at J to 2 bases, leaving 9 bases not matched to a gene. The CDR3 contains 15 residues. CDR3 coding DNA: TGCAGTGCTAGTCGGCTCACTAGCGGCGCCTACGAGCAGTACTTC. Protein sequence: CSASRLTSGAYEQYF.

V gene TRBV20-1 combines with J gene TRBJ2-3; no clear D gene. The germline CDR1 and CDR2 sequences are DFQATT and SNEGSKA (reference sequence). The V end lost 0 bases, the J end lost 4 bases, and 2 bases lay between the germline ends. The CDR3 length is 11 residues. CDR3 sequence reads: CSAREADTQYF. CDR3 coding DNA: TGCAGTGCTAGAGAGGCAGATACGCAGTATTTT.

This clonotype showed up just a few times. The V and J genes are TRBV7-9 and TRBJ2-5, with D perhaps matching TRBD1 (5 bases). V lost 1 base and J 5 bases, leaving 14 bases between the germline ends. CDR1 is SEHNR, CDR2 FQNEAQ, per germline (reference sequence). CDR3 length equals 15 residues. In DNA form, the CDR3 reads TGTGCCAGCAGCTTAGTTCGTCAGGGCCTGGAGACCCAGTACTTC. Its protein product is CASSLVRQGLETQYF.

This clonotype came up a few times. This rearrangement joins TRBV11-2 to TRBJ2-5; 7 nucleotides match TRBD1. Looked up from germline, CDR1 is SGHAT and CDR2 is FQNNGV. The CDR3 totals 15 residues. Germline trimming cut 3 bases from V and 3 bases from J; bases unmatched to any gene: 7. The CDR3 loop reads CASSFRGQGEETQYF. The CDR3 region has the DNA TGTGCCAGCAGCTTTAGAGGGCAGGGGGAAGAGACCCAGTACTTC.

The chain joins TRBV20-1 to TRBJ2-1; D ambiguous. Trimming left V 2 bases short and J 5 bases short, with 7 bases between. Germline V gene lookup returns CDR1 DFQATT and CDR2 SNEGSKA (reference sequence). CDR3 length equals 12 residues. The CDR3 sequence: CSARRQDNEQFF. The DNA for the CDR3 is TGCAGTGCTAGAAGGCAGGACAATGAGCAGTTCTTC.

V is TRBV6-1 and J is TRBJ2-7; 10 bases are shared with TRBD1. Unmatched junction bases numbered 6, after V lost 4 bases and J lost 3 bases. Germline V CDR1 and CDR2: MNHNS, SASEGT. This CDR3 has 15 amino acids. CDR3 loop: CASSVRDRGVYEQYF. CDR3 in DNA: TGTGCCAGCAGTGTCCGGGACAGGGGCGTCTACGAGCAGTACTTC.

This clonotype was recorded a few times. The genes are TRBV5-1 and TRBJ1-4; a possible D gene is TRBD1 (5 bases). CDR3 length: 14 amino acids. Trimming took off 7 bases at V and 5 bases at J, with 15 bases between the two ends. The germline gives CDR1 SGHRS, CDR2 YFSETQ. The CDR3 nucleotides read TGCGCCAGCTTGGAGTCAGGGACGAATGAAAAACTGTTTTTT. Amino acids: CASLESGTNEKLFF. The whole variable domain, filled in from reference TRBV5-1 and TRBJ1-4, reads KAGVTQTPRYLIKTRGQQVTLSCSPISGHRSVSWYQQTPGQGLQFLFEYFSETQRNKGNFPGRFSGRQFSNSRSEMNVSTLELGDSALYLCASLESGTNEKLFFGSGTQLSVL.

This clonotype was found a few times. The CDR3 DNA reads as TGTGCCAGCAGCTTGCGGCTAGCGGACTACGAGCAGTACTTC. Amino acid sequence: CASSLRLADYEQYF. V is TRBV5-5 and J is TRBJ2-7; 7 bases agree with TRBD2. The CDR3 runs 14 residues. Unmatched junction bases numbered 4, after V lost 1 base and J lost 3 bases. CDR1 and CDR2 (germline): SGHKS, YYEKEE (reference sequence).

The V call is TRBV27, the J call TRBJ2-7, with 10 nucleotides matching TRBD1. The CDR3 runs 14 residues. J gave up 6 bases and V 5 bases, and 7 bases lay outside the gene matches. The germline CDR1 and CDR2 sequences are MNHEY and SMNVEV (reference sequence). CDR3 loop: CASSKRQGAVEQYV. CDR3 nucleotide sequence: TGTGCCAGCAGTAAGCGACAGGGGGCCGTCGAGCAGTACGTC.

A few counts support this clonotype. The CDR3 DNA is TGTGCCAGCAGCCAAGAAGAGAGGGCCCCCCACACAGATACGCAGTATTTT. Its translation is CASSQEERAPHTDTQYF. The rearrangement joins TRBV3-1 to TRBJ2-3; D perhaps matches TRBD2 (5 bases). The V gene's germline CDR1 is LGHDT and CDR2 YNNKEL (reference sequence). This CDR3 is 17 amino acids long. The germline V and J ends were trimmed by 0 bases and 2 bases, with 15 bases remaining between them.

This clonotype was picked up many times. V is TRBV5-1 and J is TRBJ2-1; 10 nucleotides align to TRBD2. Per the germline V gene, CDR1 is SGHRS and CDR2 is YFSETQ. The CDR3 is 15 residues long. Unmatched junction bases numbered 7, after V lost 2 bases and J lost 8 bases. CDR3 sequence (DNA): TGCGCCAGCAGCTTCGTACTAGCGGGAAACTATGAGCAGTTCTTC. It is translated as CASSFVLAGNYEQFF.

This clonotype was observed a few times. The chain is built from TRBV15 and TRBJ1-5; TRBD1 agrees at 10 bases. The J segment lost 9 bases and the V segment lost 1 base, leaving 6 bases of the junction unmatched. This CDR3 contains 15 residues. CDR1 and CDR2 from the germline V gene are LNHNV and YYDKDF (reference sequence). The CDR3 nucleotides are TGTGCCACCAGCAGAGTCGGGACAGGGGACCGGCCCCAGCATTTT. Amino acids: CATSRVGTGDRPQHF.

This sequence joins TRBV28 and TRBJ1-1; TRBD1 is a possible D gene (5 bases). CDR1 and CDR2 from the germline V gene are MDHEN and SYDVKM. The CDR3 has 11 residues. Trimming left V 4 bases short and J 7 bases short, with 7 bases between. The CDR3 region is CASSWGFEAFF. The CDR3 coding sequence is TGTGCCAGCAGTTGGGGGTTTGAAGCTTTCTTT.

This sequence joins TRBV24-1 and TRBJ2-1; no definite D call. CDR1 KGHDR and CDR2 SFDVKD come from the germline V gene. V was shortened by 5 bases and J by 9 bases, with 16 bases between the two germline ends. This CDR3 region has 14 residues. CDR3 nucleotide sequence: TGTGCCACCAGTGGAAGCAGTGTTGGAAGTGAGCAGTTCTTC. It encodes CATSGSSVGSEQFF.

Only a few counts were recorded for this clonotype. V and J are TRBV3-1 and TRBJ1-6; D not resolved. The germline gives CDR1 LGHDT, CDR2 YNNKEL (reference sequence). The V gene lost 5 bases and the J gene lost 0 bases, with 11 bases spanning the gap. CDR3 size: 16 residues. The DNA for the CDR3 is TGTGCCAGCAGCTCCTCAAGGAGCTCCTATAATTCACCCCTCCACTTT. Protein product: CASSSSRSSYNSPLHF.

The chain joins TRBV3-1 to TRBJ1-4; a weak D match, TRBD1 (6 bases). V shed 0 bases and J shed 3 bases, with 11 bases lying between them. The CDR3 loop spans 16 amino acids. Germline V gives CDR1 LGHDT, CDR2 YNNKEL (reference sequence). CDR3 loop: CASSQDFGQPNEKLFF. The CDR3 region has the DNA TGTGCCAGCAGCCAAGATTTTGGACAGCCTAATGAAAAACTGTTTTTT.

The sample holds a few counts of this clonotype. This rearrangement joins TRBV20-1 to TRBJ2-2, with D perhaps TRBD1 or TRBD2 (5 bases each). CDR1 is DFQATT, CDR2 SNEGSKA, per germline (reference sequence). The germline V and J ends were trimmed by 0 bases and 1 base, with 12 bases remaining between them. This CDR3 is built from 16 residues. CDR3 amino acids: CSARDKRGENTGELFF. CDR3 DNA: TGCAGTGCTAGAGATAAGAGAGGGGAGAACACCGGGGAGCTGTTTTTT.

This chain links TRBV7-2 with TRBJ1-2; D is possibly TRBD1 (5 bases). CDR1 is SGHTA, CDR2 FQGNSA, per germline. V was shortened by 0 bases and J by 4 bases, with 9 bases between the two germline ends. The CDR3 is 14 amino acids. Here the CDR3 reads CASSLAGASYGYTF. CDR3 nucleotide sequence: TGTGCCAGCAGCTTAGCAGGGGCCTCCTATGGCTACACCTTC.

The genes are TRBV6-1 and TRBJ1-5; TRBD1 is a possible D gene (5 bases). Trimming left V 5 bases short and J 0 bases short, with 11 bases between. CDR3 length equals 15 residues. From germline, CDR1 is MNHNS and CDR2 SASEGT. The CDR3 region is CASSQTEYSNQPQHF. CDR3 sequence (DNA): TGTGCCAGCAGTCAGACAGAGTATAGCAATCAGCCCCAGCATTTT.

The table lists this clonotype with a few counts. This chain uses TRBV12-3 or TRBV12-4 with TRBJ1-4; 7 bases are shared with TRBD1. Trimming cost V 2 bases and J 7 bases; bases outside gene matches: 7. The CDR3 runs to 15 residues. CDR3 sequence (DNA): TGTGCCAGCAGTTTAAGGACAGGAGGAGGTGAAAAACTGTTTTTT. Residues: CASSLRTGGGEKLFF.

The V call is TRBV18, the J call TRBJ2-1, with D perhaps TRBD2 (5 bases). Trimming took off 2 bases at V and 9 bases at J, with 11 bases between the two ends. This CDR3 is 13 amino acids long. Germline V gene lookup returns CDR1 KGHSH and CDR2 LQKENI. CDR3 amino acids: CASSPERATEQFF. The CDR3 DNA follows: TGTGCCAGCTCACCAGAGAGGGCCACTGAGCAGTTCTTC.

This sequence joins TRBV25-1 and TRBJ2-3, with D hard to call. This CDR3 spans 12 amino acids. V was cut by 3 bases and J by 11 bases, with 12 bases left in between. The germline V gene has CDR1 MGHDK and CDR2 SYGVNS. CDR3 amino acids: CASSDLWLLQYF. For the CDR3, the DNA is TGTGCCAGCAGTGATCTCTGGCTGTTGCAGTATTTT. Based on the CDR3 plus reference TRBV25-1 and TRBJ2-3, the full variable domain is EADIYQTPRYLVIGTGKKITLECSQTMGHDKMYWYQQDPGMELHLIHYSYGVNSTEKGDLSSESTVSRIRTEHFPLTLESARPSHTSQYLCASSDLWLLQYFGPGTRLTVL.

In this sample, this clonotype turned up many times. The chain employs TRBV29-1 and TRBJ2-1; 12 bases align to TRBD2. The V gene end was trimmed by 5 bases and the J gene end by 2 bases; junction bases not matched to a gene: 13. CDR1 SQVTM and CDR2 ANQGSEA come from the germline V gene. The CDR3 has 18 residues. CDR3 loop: CSVRPGLAGRRTYNEQFF. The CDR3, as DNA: TGCAGCGTTCGCCCGGGACTAGCGGGCAGGAGGACCTACAATGAGCAGTTCTTC.

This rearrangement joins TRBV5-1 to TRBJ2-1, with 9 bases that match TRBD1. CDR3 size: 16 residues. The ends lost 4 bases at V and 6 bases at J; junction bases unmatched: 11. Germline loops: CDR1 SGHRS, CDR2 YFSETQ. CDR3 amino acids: CASSHSGTGRSNEQFF. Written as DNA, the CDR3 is TGCGCCAGCAGCCACTCAGGGACAGGGAGGAGCAATGAGCAGTTCTTC.